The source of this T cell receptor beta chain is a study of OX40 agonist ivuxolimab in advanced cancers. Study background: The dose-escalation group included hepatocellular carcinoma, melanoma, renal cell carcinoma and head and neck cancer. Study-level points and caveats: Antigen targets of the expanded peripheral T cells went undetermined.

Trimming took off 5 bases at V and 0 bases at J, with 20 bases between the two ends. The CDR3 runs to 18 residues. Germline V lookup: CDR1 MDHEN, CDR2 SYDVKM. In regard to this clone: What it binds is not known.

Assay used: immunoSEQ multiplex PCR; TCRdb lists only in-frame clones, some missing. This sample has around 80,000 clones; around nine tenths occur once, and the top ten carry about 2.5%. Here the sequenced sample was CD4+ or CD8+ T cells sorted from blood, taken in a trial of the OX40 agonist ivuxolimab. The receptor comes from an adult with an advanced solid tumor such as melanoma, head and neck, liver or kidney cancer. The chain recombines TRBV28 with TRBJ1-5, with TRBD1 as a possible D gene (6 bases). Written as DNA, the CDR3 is TGTGCCAGCAGTCCGCAGGGGCCGGAGGGGTATAGCAATCAGCCCCAGCATTTT. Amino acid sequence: CASSPQGPEGYSNQPQHF. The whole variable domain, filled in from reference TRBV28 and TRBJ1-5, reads DVKVTQSSRYLVKRTGEKVFLECVQDMDHENMFWYRQDPGLGLRLIYFSYDVKMKEKGDIPEGYSVSREKKERFSLILESASTNQTSMYLCASSPQGPEGYSNQPQHFGDGTRLSIL.